A selection of T cell receptor beta chains follows, all from one sample in a study of regulatory T cells in long-lasting Graves disease. TCRdb passed the multiplex PCR reads through MiXCR, listing each CDR3 protein once. The data contain about 240,000 distinct CDR3 sequences, 20% of them singletons. This sample comprised peripheral blood mononuclear cells (PBMCs), obtained at new diagnosis, from a patient treated with antithyroid drugs. These TCRs come from a female donor with Graves disease. Each CDR3 is given with its conserved first and last residue. A D gene is named only where the DNA matches it firmly. Not every row has a clone size; where given, it reads once, few, many or a size class.

abundance	v_gene	d_gene	j_gene	CDR3aa	CDR3nt
.	TRBV10-3	TRBD1	TRBJ2-6	CAISAGTGGDLTF	TGTGCCATCAGTGCCGGGACAGGAGGCGACCTGACTTTC
many	TRBV30	.	TRBJ2-7	CASGIRPYEQYF	TGTGCCTCAGGGATTCGCCCCTACGAGCAGTACTTC
many	TRBV10-2	.	TRBJ2-7	CASSERGGGKYEQYF	TGCGCCAGCAGTGAGAGGGGAGGGGGGAAGTACGAGCAGTACTTC
many	TRBV12-3/TRBV12-4	.	TRBJ2-2	CASSPRSGDTGELFF	TGTGCCAGCAGTCCCCGTTCGGGGGACACCGGGGAGCTGTTTTTT
many	TRBV2	TRBD1	TRBJ1-5	CASRGQYQPQHF	TGTGCCAGCAGGGGACAGTATCAGCCCCAGCATTTT
.	TRBV3-1	TRBD1	TRBJ2-7	CASRRGPGSYEQYF	TGTGCCAGCAGAAGGGGGCCAGGCTCCTACGAGCAGTACTTC
few	TRBV6-2/TRBV6-3	TRBD1	TRBJ1-2	CASSRDSNYGYTF	TGTGCCAGCAGTCGGGACAGTAACTATGGCTACACCTTC
many	TRBV24-1	TRBD1	TRBJ2-2	CATSDRGTGGDTGELFF	TGTGCCACCAGTGATCGGGGGACAGGGGGCGACACCGGGGAGCTGTTTTTT
many	TRBV7-9	TRBD1	TRBJ2-1	CASSYRTGGPYNEQFF	TGTGCCAGCAGCTACCGGACAGGAGGTCCCTACAATGAGCAGTTCTTC
many	TRBV2	.	TRBJ2-4	CASSLSGSQYF	TGTGCCAGCAGCCTTAGCGGTTCTCAGTACTTC
many	TRBV6-2/TRBV6-3	TRBD2	TRBJ2-7	CASSYSPLLTSGGTYEQYF	TGTGCCAGCAGTTACTCACCCTTACTCACTAGCGGGGGAACCTACGAGCAGTACTTC
many	TRBV7-8	.	TRBJ1-1	CASSRISPATLFYPEAFF	TGTGCCAGCAGCCGGATTTCCCCGGCGACCCTTTTTTACCCTGAAGCTTTCTTT